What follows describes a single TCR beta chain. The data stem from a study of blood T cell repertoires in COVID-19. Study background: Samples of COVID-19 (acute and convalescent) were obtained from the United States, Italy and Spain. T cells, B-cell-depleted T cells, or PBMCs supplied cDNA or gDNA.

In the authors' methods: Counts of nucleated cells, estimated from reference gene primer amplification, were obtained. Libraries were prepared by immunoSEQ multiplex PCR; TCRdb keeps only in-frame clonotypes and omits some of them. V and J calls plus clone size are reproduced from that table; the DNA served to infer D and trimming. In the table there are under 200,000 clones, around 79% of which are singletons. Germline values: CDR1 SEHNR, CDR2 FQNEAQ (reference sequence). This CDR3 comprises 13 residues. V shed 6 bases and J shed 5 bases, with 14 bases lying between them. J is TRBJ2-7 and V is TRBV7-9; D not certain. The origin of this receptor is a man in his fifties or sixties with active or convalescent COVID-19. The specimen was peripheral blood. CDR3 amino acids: CASSPRLENEQYF. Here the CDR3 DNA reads TGTGCCAGCAGTCCGAGGTTGGAGAACGAGCAGTACTTC.